The 9 T cell receptor beta chains below all came from one sample that was sequenced in a study of blood T cell repertoires in COVID-19. Data came from immunoSEQ multiplex PCR; TCRdb stores just in-frame clones and leaves some out. The repertoire holds about 260,000 clones, with more than 80% as singletons. What was sequenced was peripheral blood. The receptor set was obtained from a woman aged 40 to 50 with acute or convalescent COVID-19.

V and J are TRBV2 and TRBJ1-1, with TRBD1 matching 7 bases. This CDR3 comprises 13 residues. CDR1 and CDR2 from the germline V gene are SNHLY and FYNNEI. Trimming took 3 bases from V and 4 from J; bases not matched to a gene: 2. The CDR3 nucleotides are TGTGCCAGCAGTGACAGGGGGTCCACTGAAGCTTTCTTT. Its protein is CASSDRGSTEAFF.

The genes are TRBV11-3 and TRBJ1-3; 9 nucleotides match TRBD1. The CDR3 is made up of 16 amino acids. The junction had 11 bases not matched to a gene; V was cut back by 6 bases and J by 5 bases. Germline V CDR1 and CDR2: SGHNT, YENEEA. This CDR3 reads CASRRTGTGIRNTIYF. Written as DNA, the CDR3 is TGTGCCAGCAGAAGAACCGGGACAGGGATAAGAAACACCATATATTTT.

V gene TRBV13 combines with J gene TRBJ1-2; possibly TRBD1 for D (5 bases). CDR1 PRHDT and CDR2 FYEKMQ come from the germline V gene (reference sequence). The CDR3 spans 14 residues. V was cut by 3 bases and J by 1 base, with 9 bases left in between. CDR3: CASSLGTFNYGYTF. The CDR3 DNA is TGTGCCAGCAGCTTGGGGACTTTTAACTATGGCTACACCTTC. The whole variable domain, remainder taken from reference TRBV13 and TRBJ1-2, is AAGVIQSPRHLIKEKRETATLKCYPIPRHDTVYWYQQGPGQDPQFLISFYEKMQSDKGSIPDRFSAQQFSDYHSELNMSSLELGDSALYFCASSLGTFNYGYTFGSGTRLTVV.

This clone was counted once. The CDR3 here is CASSIDRAGNTIYF. CDR3 DNA: TGTGCCAGCAGTATCGACAGGGCTGGAAACACCATATATTTT. The chain employs TRBV2 and TRBJ1-3; TRBD1 matches 7 bases. The V and J ends lost 5 bases and 2 bases, in that order; junction bases with no gene match: 3. Germline V gives CDR1 SNHLY, CDR2 FYNNEI. The CDR3 consists of 14 residues. Based on the CDR3 plus reference TRBV2 and TRBJ1-3, the full variable domain is EPEVTQTPSHQVTQMGQEVILRCVPISNHLYFYWYRQILGQKVEFLVSFYNNEISEKSEIFDDQFSVERPDGSNFTLKIRSTKLEDSAMYFCASSIDRAGNTIYFGEGSWLTVV.

The rearrangement uses TRBV19 and TRBJ2-3; 9 nucleotides match TRBD2. Germline trimming cut 0 bases from V and 2 bases from J; bases unmatched to any gene: 9. In germline, CDR1 is LNHDA, CDR2 SQIVND (reference sequence). The CDR3 covers 18 residues. The CDR3 DNA is TGTGCCAGTAGTATAGAGCCGACTAGCGGACCACCCACAGATACGCAGTATTTT. This sequence encodes CASSIEPTSGPPTDTQYF.

The rearrangement uses TRBV7-8 and TRBJ2-5; D possibly corresponds to TRBD1 (5 bases). The germline CDR1 and CDR2 sequences are SGHVS and FQNEAQ. The CDR3 runs 14 residues. V was cut by 1 base and J by 2 bases, with 8 bases left in between. The DNA of the CDR3 is TGTGCCAGCAGCTTAGGGGCAGGGCAAGAGACCCAGTACTTC. This gives the protein CASSLGAGQETQYF.

This clone was detected once. The rearrangement uses TRBV4-1 and TRBJ1-4, with D possibly being TRBD1 (6 bases). V lost 3 bases to trimming and J lost 0 bases, with 14 bases between them. The CDR3 covers 17 residues. The germline gives CDR1 MGHRA, CDR2 YSYEKL. CDR3 sequence reads: CASSHGKGGATNEKLFF. The CDR3 DNA reads TGCGCCAGCAGCCATGGGAAAGGGGGGGCAACTAATGAAAAACTGTTTTTT.

The chain joins TRBV5-1 to TRBJ1-3, with 8 bases aligning to TRBD1. CDR1 and CDR2 (germline): SGHRS, YFSETQ. With 4 bases clipped from V and 2 bases from J, the junction kept 5 bases outside the gene matches. This CDR3 has 15 amino acids. The CDR3 protein is CASSPRTGTGNTIYF. The CDR3 region has the DNA TGCGCCAGCAGCCCCCGGACAGGGACTGGAAACACCATATATTTT.

This sequence joins TRBV2 and TRBJ1-4; the D is unclear. The germline CDR1 and CDR2 sequences are SNHLY and FYNNEI. V gave up 8 bases and J gave up 8 bases, with 12 bases separating them. The CDR3 runs to 12 residues. Here the CDR3 reads CASYDRGEKLFF. The CDR3 coding sequence is TGTGCCAGCTACGACCGCGGCGAAAAACTGTTTTTT.